The sequence of this TCR beta chain was determined in a study of tumor and adjacent non-tumor tissue in lung cancer. The template was RNA from unsorted bulk tissue. The CDR3 is 17 residues long. Germline assignment: CDR1 SGHVS and CDR2 FQNEAQ. A single count supports this clonotype. One junction end does not reproduce the germline sequence, and a read error may be involved. The library came from three nested PCR rounds adapted from ARM-PCR protocols. From the multiplex PCR reads, TCRdb called clonotypes with MiXCR, one entry per CDR3 protein. Here the sample spans 90,000 to 130,000 distinct CDR3 sequences, nearly 85% being singletons.

This clonotype was obtained from a man between 65 and 85 years old with non-small cell lung cancer. The V and J genes are TRBV7-8 and TRBJ2-1; weak D call: TRBD2 (6 bases). The sample was lung tumor tissue. This CDR3 reads CASSLDKTQVTSNEQFF. DNA for the CDR3: TGTGCCAGCAGCTTAGACAAAACACAGGTAACTAGCAATGAGCAATTCTTC.